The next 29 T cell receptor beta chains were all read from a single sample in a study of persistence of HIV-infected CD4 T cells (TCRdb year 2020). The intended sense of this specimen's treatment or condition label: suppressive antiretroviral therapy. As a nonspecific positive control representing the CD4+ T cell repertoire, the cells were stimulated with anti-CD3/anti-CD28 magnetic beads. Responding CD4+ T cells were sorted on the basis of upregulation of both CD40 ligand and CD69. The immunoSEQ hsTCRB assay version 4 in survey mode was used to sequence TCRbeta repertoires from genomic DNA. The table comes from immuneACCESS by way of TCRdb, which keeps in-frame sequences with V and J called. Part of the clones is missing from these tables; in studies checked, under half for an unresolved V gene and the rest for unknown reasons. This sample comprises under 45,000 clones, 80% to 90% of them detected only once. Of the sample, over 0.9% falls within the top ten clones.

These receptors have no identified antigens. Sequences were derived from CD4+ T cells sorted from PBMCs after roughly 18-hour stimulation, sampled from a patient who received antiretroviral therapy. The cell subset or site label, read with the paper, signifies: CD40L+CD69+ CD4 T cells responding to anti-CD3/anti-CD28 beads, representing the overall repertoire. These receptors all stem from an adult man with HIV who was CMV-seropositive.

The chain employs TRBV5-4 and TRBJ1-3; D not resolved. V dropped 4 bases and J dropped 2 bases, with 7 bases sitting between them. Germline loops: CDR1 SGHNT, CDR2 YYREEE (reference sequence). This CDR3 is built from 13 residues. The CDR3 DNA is TGTGCCAGCAGCGCCCGGACTGGAAACACCATATATTTT. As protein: CASSARTGNTIYF.

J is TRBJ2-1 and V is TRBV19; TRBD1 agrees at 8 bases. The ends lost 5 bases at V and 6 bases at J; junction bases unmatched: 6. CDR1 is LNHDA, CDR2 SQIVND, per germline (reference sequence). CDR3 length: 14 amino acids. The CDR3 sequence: CASSVTGDINEQFF. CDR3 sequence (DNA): TGTGCCAGTAGTGTGACAGGGGATATCAATGAGCAGTTCTTC. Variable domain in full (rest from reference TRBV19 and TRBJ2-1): DGGITQSPKYLFRKEGQNVTLSCEQNLNHDAMYWYRQDPGQGLRLIYYSQIVNDFQKGDIAEGYSVSREKKESFPLTVTSAQKNPTAFYLCASSVTGDINEQFFGPGTRLTVL.

The CDR3 DNA follows: TGTGCCAGCAGTTCCTCTGGGACTCCCGCCACCTACGAGCAGTACTTC. Its protein product is CASSSSGTPATYEQYF. The gene calls are TRBV28 and TRBJ2-7; weak D call: TRBD2 (6 bases). The CDR3 runs to 16 residues. Germline V gene data show CDR1 as MDHEN and CDR2 as SYDVKM. The V end was cut by 4 bases, the J end by 2 bases, with 18 bases between.

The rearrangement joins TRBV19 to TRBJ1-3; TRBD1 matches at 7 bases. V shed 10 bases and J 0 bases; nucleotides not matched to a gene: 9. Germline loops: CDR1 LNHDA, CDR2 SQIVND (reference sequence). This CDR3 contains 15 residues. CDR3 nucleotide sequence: TGTGCCACCAGGGGACAGCCCGACTCTGGAAACACCATATATTTT. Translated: CATRGQPDSGNTIYF.

The DNA of the CDR3 is TGTGCCAGCAGCCCGGGACAGGGTAACAACAACTATGGCTACACCTTC. Its protein is CASSPGQGNNNYGYTF. The chain carries TRBV5-4 and TRBJ1-2; 9 nucleotides match TRBD1. Germline CDR1 and CDR2: SGHNT and YYREEE (reference sequence). The CDR3 has 16 amino acids. Unmatched junction bases numbered 9, after V lost 4 bases and J lost 2 bases.

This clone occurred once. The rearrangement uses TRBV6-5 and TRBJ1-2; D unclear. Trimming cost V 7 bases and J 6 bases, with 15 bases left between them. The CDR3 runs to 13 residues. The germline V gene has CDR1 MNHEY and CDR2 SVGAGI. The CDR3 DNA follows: TGTGCCAGCACCTCTTTGGGTCCCCATGGCTACACCTTC. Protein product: CASTSLGPHGYTF.

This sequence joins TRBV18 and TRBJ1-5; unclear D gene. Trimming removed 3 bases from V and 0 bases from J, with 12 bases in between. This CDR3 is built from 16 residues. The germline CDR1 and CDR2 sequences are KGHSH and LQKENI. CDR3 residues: CASSPSAVISNQPQHF. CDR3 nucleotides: TGTGCCAGCTCACCTTCGGCCGTAATTAGCAATCAGCCCCAGCATTTT.

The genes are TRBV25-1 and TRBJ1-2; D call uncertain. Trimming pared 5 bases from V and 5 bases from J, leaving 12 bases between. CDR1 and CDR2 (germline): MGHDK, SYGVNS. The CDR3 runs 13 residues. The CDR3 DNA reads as TGTGCCAGCAGTTCGCCAGCCTCTTATGGCTACACCTTC. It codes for CASSSPASYGYTF.

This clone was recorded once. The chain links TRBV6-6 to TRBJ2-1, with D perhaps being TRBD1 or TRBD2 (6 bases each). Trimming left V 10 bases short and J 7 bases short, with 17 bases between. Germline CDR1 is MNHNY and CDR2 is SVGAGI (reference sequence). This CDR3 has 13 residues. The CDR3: CAIQGPGGNEQFF. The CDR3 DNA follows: TGTGCCATCCAGGGGCCTGGGGGGAATGAGCAGTTCTTC.

DNA of the CDR3: TGTGCCAGCAGCGTAGACTCAGGGAGCAACAATGAGCAGTTCTTC. As protein: CASSVDSGSNNEQFF. The genes are TRBV9 and TRBJ2-1; D may be TRBD1 or TRBD2 (5 bases each). CDR1 is SGDLS, CDR2 YYNGEE, per germline. CDR3 length equals 15 residues. Between the trimmed V and J ends, which lost 0 bases and 5 bases, there was a span of 12 bases.

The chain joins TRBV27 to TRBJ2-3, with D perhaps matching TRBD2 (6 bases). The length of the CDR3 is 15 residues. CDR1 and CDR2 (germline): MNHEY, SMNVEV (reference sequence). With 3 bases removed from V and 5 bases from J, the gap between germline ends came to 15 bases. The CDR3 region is CASSFRTVGGDTQYF. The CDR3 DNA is TGTGCCAGCAGTTTCCGTACTGTCGGGGGAGATACGCAGTATTTT.

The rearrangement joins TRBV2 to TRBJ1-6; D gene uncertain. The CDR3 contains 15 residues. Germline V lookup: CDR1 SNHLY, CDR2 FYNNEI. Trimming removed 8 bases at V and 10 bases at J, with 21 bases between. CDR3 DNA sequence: TGTGCCAGCCGGGATTTTGACTTTAGTGGGTCACCCCTCCACTTT. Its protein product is CASRDFDFSGSPLHF.

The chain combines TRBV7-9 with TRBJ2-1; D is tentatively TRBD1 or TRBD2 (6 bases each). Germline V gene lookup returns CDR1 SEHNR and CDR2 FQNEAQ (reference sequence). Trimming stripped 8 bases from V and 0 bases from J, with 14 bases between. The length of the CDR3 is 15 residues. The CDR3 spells CASQRGGSSYNEQFF. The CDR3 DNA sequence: TGTGCCAGCCAAAGAGGGGGGAGCTCCTACAATGAGCAGTTCTTC.

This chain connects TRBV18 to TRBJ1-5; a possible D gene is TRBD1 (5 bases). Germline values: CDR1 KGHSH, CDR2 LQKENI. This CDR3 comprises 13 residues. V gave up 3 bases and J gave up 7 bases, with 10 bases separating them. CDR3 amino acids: CASSPDTFQPQHF. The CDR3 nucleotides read TGTGCCAGCTCACCGGACACTTTCCAGCCCCAGCATTTT. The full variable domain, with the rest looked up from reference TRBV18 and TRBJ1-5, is NAGVMQNPRHLVRRRGQEARLRCSPMKGHSHVYWYRQLPEEGLKFMVYLQKENIIDESGMPKERFSAEFPKEGPSILRIQQVVRGDSAAYFCASSPDTFQPQHFGDGTRLSIL.

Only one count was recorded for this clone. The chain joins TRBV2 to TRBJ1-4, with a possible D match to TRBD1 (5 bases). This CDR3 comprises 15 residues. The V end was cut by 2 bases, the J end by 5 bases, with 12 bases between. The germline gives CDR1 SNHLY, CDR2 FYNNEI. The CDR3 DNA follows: TGTGCCAGCAGTGAATCGACAGATCGCAATGAAAAACTGTTTTTT. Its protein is CASSESTDRNEKLFF.

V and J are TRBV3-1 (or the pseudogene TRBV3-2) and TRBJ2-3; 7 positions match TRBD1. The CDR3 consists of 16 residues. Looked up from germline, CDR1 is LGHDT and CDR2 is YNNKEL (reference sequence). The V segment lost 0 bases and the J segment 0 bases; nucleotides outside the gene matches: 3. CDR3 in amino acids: CASSQDGDSSTDTQYF. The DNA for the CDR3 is TGTGCCAGCAGCCAAGATGGGGACAGTAGCACAGATACGCAGTATTTT.

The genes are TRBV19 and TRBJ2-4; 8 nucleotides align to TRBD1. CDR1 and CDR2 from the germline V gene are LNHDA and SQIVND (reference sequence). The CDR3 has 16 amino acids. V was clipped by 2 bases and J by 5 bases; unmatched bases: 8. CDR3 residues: CASSIKPGGWENIQYF. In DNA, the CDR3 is TGTGCCAGTAGTATAAAACCAGGGGGCTGGGAAAACATTCAGTACTTC. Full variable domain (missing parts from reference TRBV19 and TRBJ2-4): DGGITQSPKYLFRKEGQNVTLSCEQNLNHDAMYWYRQDPGQGLRLIYYSQIVNDFQKGDIAEGYSVSREKKESFPLTVTSAQKNPTAFYLCASSIKPGGWENIQYFGAGTRLSVL.

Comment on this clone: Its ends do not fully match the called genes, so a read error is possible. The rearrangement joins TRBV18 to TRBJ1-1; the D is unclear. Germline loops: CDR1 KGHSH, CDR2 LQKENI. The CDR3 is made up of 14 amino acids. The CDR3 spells CASSSLSEASDAFF. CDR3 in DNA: TGTGCCAGCTCCTCCCTGTCGGAGGCCTCTGATGCTTTCTTT.

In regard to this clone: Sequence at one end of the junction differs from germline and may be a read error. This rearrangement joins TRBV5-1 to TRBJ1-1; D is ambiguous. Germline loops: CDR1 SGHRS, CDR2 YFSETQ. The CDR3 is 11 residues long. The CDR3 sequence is CASSLDTEAFF. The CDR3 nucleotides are TGCGCCAGCAGCTTGGACACCGAAGCTTTCTTT.

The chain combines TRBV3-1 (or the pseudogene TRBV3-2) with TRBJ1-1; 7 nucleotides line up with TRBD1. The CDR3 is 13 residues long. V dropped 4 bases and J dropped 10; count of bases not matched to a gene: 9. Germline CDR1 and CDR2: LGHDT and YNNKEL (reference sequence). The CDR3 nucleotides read TGTGCCAGCAGCCTCGGGGAGGGGGCGTCAGCTTTCTTT. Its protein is CASSLGEGASAFF.

The CDR3 sequence: CAWSRTVSGNTIYF. CDR3 bases: TGTGCCTGGAGTCGAACGGTTTCTGGAAACACCATATATTTT. V and J are TRBV30 and TRBJ1-3; D is unclear. This CDR3 comprises 14 residues. Per the germline V gene, CDR1 is GTSNPN and CDR2 is SVGIG (reference sequence). V lost 2 bases to trimming and J lost 1 base, with 9 bases between them.

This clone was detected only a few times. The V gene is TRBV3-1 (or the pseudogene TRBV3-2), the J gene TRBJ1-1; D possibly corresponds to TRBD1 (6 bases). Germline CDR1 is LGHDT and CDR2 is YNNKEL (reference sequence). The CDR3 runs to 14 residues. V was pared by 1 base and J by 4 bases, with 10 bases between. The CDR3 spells CASSQGGGSTEAFF. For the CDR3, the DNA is TGTGCCAGCAGCCAAGGAGGGGGGTCCACTGAAGCTTTCTTT.

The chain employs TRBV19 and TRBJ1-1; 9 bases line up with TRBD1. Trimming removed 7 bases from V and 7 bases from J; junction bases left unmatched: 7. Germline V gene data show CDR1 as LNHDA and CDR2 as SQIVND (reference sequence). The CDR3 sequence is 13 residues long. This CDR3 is CASTDRGVSEAFF. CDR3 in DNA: TGTGCCAGTACTGACAGGGGGGTGAGTGAAGCTTTCTTT.

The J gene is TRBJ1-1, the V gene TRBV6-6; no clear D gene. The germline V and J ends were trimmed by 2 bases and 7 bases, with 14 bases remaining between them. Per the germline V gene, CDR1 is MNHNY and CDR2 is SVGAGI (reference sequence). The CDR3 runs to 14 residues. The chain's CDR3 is CASSYREFRSEAFF. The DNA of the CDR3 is TGTGCCAGCAGTTACCGGGAGTTCCGGAGTGAAGCTTTCTTT.

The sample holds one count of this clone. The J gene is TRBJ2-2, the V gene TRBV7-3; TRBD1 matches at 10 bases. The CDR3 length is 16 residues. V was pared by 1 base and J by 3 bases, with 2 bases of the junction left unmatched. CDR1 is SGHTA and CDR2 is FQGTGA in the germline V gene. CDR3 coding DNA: TGTGCCAGCAGCTTAAGACAGGGGGCGGACACCGGGGAGCTGTTTTTT. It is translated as CASSLRQGADTGELFF.

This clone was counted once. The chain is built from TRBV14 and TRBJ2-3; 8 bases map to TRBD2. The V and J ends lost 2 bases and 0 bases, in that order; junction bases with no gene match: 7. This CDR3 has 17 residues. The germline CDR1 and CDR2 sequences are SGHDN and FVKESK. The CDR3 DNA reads TGTGCCAGCAGCCAACTGACTAGCGTTACTAGCACAGATACGCAGTATTTT. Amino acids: CASSQLTSVTSTDTQYF.

The DNA for the CDR3 is TGTGCCAGCTCACCAAGGCAGAACACCGGGGAGCTGTTTTTT. Translated, it gives CASSPRQNTGELFF. The rearrangement uses TRBV18 and TRBJ2-2; D not certain. The CDR3 sequence is 14 residues long. V lost 2 bases, J lost 1 base, and 5 bases lay in between. Germline V lookup: CDR1 KGHSH, CDR2 LQKENI.

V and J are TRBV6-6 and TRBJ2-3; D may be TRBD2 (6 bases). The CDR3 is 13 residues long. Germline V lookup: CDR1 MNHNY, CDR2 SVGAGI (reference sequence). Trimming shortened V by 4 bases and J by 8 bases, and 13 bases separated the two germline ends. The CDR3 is CASSSVRESTQYF. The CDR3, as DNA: TGTGCCAGCAGTTCTGTCCGGGAGAGTACGCAGTATTTT.

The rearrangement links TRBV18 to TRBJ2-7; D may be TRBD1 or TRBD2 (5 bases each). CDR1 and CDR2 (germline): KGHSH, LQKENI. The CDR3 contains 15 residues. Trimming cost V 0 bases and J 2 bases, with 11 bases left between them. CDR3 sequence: CASSPPGTAAYEQYF. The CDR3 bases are TGTGCCAGCTCACCACCAGGGACCGCAGCCTACGAGCAGTACTTC. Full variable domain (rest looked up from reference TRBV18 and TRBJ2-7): NAGVMQNPRHLVRRRGQEARLRCSPMKGHSHVYWYRQLPEEGLKFMVYLQKENIIDESGMPKERFSAEFPKEGPSILRIQQVVRGDSAAYFCASSPPGTAAYEQYFGPGTRLTVT.